These 9 T cell receptor beta chains share one sample of origin, sequenced in a study of T-cell reconstitution after alpha-beta-depleted transplantation in children. Preparation of the TCRbeta library involved a method that used unique molecular identifiers. TCRdb processed the PCR reads anew with MiXCR; each CDR3 protein has one entry. The sample shows 800,000 to 1,000,000 distinct CDR3 sequences, roughly 31% of them seen only once. The starting material was PBMCs, mostly from graft donor cells, obtained 360 days after TCRalphabeta/CD19-depleted stem cell transplant. All receptors come from a boy younger than two who had a stem cell transplant for SCID, so the T cells may come from the graft donor.

This clonotype was seen repeatedly, ten times or more. V and J are TRBV20-1 and TRBJ1-1; 8 positions match TRBD1. CDR3 size: 14 residues. With 5 bases clipped from V and 1 base from J, the junction kept 6 bases outside the gene matches. CDR1 and CDR2 (germline): DFQATT, SNEGSKA (reference sequence). The CDR3 region is CSAFRTGRNTEAFF. DNA for the CDR3: TGCAGTGCTTTTCGGACAGGGCGGAACACTGAAGCTTTCTTT.

The chain carries TRBV2 and TRBJ2-5; D not certain. The germline CDR1 and CDR2 sequences are SNHLY and FYNNEI. Trimming pared 8 bases from V and 7 bases from J, leaving 14 bases between. This CDR3 region has 12 residues. The CDR3 DNA reads TGTGCCAGCTCCCACGAGGACGGGACCCAGTACTTC. Translation gives CASSHEDGTQYF.

The rearrangement links TRBV7-8 to TRBJ2-2; the match to TRBD1 covers 7 bases. Germline CDR1 is SGHVS and CDR2 is FQNEAQ. CDR3 length: 15 amino acids. Trimming cost V 4 bases and J 0 bases; bases outside gene matches: 2. CDR3 bases: TGTGCCAGCAGCTGGGGACAGTCGAACACCGGGGAGCTGTTTTTT. It encodes CASSWGQSNTGELFF.

The chain employs TRBV11-2 and TRBJ2-5; D uncertain. V was clipped by 0 bases and J by 9 bases, with 8 bases between them. The length of the CDR3 is 12 residues. The V gene's germline CDR1 is SGHAT and CDR2 FQNNGV. CDR3 sequence (DNA): TGTGCCAGCAGCTTAGACCTGTCGGCCCAGTACTTC. Residues: CASSLDLSAQYF. The full variable domain, with the rest looked up from reference TRBV11-2 and TRBJ2-5, is EAGVAQSPRYKIIEKRQSVAFWCNPISGHATLYWYQQILGQGPKLLIQFQNNGVVDDSQLPKDRFSAERLKGVDSTLKIQPAKLEDSAVYLCASSLDLSAQYFGPGTRLLVL.

This chain links TRBV18 with TRBJ2-2; D gene uncertain. This CDR3 has 16 residues. V lost 3 bases to trimming and J lost 2 bases, with 13 bases between them. Germline V gene data show CDR1 as KGHSH and CDR2 as LQKENI. The CDR3 bases are TGTGCCAGCTCACCTCGCGGACCCTCTAACACCGGGGAGCTGTTTTTT. Amino acids: CASSPRGPSNTGELFF.

This clonotype has a handful of counts. This chain links TRBV7-9 with TRBJ2-7; D remains unclear. Germline V gene lookup returns CDR1 SEHNR and CDR2 FQNEAQ (reference sequence). Deletions cut 7 bases from V and 6 bases from J, with 16 bases between. The CDR3 spans 13 residues. CDR3 residues: CASTGRGSREQYF. The CDR3 DNA reads TGTGCCAGCACCGGCAGAGGATCACGCGAGCAGTACTTC. Drawing the rest from reference TRBV7-9 and TRBJ2-7, the complete variable domain is DTGVSQNPRHKITKRGQNVTFRCDPISEHNRLYWYRQTLGQGPEFLTYFQNEAQLEKSRLLSDRFSAERPKGSFSTLEIQRTEQGDSAMYLCASTGRGSREQYFGPGTRLTVT.

This clonotype occurred a few times. CDR3 region: CASSLGQGVSNTEAFF. CDR3 bases: TGCGCCAGCAGCCTAGGACAGGGAGTCTCGAACACTGAAGCTTTCTTT. The V call is TRBV5-1, the J call TRBJ1-1; TRBD1 matches at 8 bases. Germline lookup yields CDR1 SGHRS and CDR2 YFSETQ. With 4 bases clipped from V and 1 base from J, the junction kept 9 bases outside the gene matches. The CDR3 has 16 residues.

This chain links TRBV12-3 or TRBV12-4 with TRBJ1-6; TRBD1 might be the D (5 bases). Deletions cut 1 base from V and 0 bases from J, with 10 bases between. CDR3 size: 17 residues. CDR3 region: CASSLGIDSSYNSPLHF. CDR3 coding DNA: TGTGCCAGCAGTTTAGGGATCGACAGCTCCTATAATTCACCCCTCCACTTT.

The chain couples TRBV20-1 to TRBJ2-1; TRBD1 aligns across 10 bases. CDR3 length: 15 amino acids. With 4 bases clipped from V and 3 bases from J, the junction kept 6 bases outside the gene matches. Germline V gene data show CDR1 as DFQATT and CDR2 as SNEGSKA (reference sequence). The CDR3: CSANPWTGGYNEQFF. The CDR3 DNA sequence: TGCAGTGCTAACCCCTGGACAGGGGGCTACAATGAGCAGTTCTTC.